Listed here are 24 T cell receptor beta chains from one sample, sequenced in a study of blood T cell repertoires in COVID-19. Only in-frame clones appear in the TCRdb table, and some are missing; sequencing was by immunoSEQ multiplex PCR. The sample contains more than 95,000 clones, over 80% of which appear only once. The sequenced sample was peripheral blood. The receptors stem from a man in his 60s with acute or convalescent COVID-19.

V is TRBV29-1 and J is TRBJ1-4; D ambiguous. The CDR3 length is 12 residues. V lost 4 bases, J lost 5 bases, and 8 bases lay in between. Germline assignment: CDR1 SQVTM and CDR2 ANQGSEA. CDR3 region: CSVVGRNEKLFF. CDR3 nucleotides: TGCAGCGTTGTGGGCCGAAATGAAAAACTGTTTTTT.

V is TRBV6-5 and J is TRBJ2-3; 10 bases line up with TRBD1. The CDR3 consists of 15 residues. Germline V CDR1 and CDR2: MNHEY, SVGAGI. The trim removed 7 bases at V and 5 bases at J, leaving 9 bases unmatched. The CDR3, as DNA: TGTGCCAGCACCCGAAGACAGGGGGCAGGAGATACGCAGTATTTT. Residues: CASTRRQGAGDTQYF.

V and J are TRBV18 and TRBJ2-7, with D perhaps TRBD1 (6 bases). Germline values: CDR1 KGHSH, CDR2 LQKENI. CDR3 length: 12 amino acids. Between the trimmed V and J ends, which lost 4 bases and 6 bases, there was a span of 10 bases. The CDR3 reads CASSQDSGEQYF. In nucleotides, the CDR3 is TGTGCCAGCTCACAGGACAGCGGCGAGCAGTACTTC.

The chain combines TRBV5-1 with TRBJ2-3; 10 nucleotides agree with TRBD2. CDR3 size: 16 residues. V gave up 0 bases and J gave up 5 bases; unmatched junction bases: 6. Germline V gives CDR1 SGHRS, CDR2 YFSETQ. As DNA, the CDR3 is TGCGCCAGCAGCTTGGCGGCTAGCGGGAGCCTAGATACGCAGTATTTT. This translates into CASSLAASGSLDTQYF.

This chain joins TRBV27 and TRBJ2-2, with TRBD2 matching over 11 bases. This CDR3 spans 15 amino acids. In germline, CDR1 is MNHEY, CDR2 SMNVEV (reference sequence). The V gene end was trimmed by 5 bases and the J gene end by 7 bases; junction bases not matched to a gene: 6. The CDR3 reads CASSPLAGANGELFF. CDR3 DNA sequence: TGTGCCAGCAGTCCACTAGCGGGAGCCAACGGGGAGCTGTTTTTT.

This clone was detected only once. The chain is built from TRBV5-1 and TRBJ1-6, with 9 bases that match TRBD1. CDR3 length: 14 amino acids. Germline CDR1 is SGHRS and CDR2 is YFSETQ. Trimming cost V 3 bases and J 13 bases; bases outside gene matches: 8. This CDR3 reads CASSWGTGRGPLHF. The DNA of the CDR3 is TGCGCCAGCAGCTGGGGGACAGGGCGAGGTCCCCTCCACTTT.

The V and J genes are TRBV19 and TRBJ2-1; TRBD1 matches at 9 bases. The CDR3 spans 15 residues. Looked up from germline, CDR1 is LNHDA and CDR2 is SQIVND (reference sequence). The J segment lost 6 bases and the V segment lost 3 bases, leaving 6 bases of the junction unmatched. The CDR3 bases are TGTGCCAGTAGTATGGGACAGGGACCGTTCAATGAGCAGTTCTTC. Residues: CASSMGQGPFNEQFF.

This chain uses TRBV2 with TRBJ2-2; no reliable D call. The CDR3 contains 16 residues. The ends were cut back, 6 bases at V and 2 bases at J, with 16 bases in the middle. Germline V lookup: CDR1 SNHLY, CDR2 FYNNEI. The CDR3 bases are TGTGCCAGCAGCGAAACCCAAAGCCTAAACACCGGGGAGCTGTTTTTT. It codes for CASSETQSLNTGELFF.

The chain uses TRBV7-9 and TRBJ2-2; no clear D gene. This CDR3 has 15 amino acids. V was pared by 2 bases and J by 7 bases, with 14 bases between. Looked up from germline, CDR1 is SEHNR and CDR2 is FQNEAQ (reference sequence). For the CDR3, the DNA is TGTGCCAGCAGCTTAATAGCCTTGGAACACGGGGAGCTGTTTTTT. Protein sequence: CASSLIALEHGELFF.

As to this clone: A read error may account for a junction end that differs from germline. The CDR3 spells CISRDRDPGYTF. The CDR3, as DNA: TGCATATCTCGGGACAGGGACCCTGGCTACACCTTC. The chain joins TRBV2 to TRBJ1-2, with 9 bases aligning to TRBD1. This CDR3 is 12 amino acids long. The germline gives CDR1 SNHLY, CDR2 FYNNEI.

The J gene is TRBJ2-1, the V gene TRBV4-1; 14 bases match TRBD2. CDR1 is MGHRA and CDR2 is YSYEKL in the germline V gene. The CDR3 loop spans 19 amino acids. The trim removed 1 base at V and 2 bases at J, leaving 7 bases unmatched. The CDR3: CASSQGGLAGGPPYNEQFF. The CDR3 coding sequence is TGCGCCAGCAGCCAAGGAGGACTAGCGGGAGGCCCCCCCTACAATGAGCAGTTCTTC.

V gene TRBV5-1 combines with J gene TRBJ1-4; possibly TRBD1 for D (5 bases). The germline V gene has CDR1 SGHRS and CDR2 YFSETQ. V was pared by 4 bases and J by 2 bases, with 9 bases between. This CDR3 is 14 amino acids long. The DNA for the CDR3 is TGCGCCAGCAGCCGGGGGTCCACTAATGAAAAACTGTTTTTT. It is translated as CASSRGSTNEKLFF.

In its sample, this clone was seen a few times. The V call is TRBV30, the J call TRBJ1-5, with D unresolved. V lost 4 bases and J 3 bases, leaving 13 bases between the germline ends. Germline CDR1 GTSNPN, CDR2 SVGIG (reference sequence). The CDR3 extends over 14 amino acids. The CDR3 here is CAWKRAGNNQPQHF. Written as DNA, the CDR3 is TGTGCCTGGAAAAGAGCGGGAAACAATCAGCCCCAGCATTTT.

CDR3 protein: CATKPGSTDTQYF. In DNA form, the CDR3 reads TGTGCCACCAAACCAGGGAGCACAGATACGCAGTATTTT. The gene calls are TRBV27 and TRBJ2-3, with a tentative D call TRBD1 (5 bases). CDR1 MNHEY and CDR2 SMNVEV come from the germline V gene (reference sequence). The CDR3 spans 13 residues. Trimming removed 10 bases at V and 0 bases at J, with 11 bases between.

V usage is TRBV15 and J usage is TRBJ2-1, with a weak D call TRBD2 (5 bases). The V gene's germline CDR1 is LNHNV and CDR2 YYDKDF (reference sequence). With 0 bases removed from V and 5 bases from J, the gap between germline ends came to 14 bases. This CDR3 spans 16 amino acids. CDR3 protein: CATSRDSPSSHNEQFF. For the CDR3, the DNA is TGTGCCACCAGCAGAGATAGTCCTAGCAGTCACAATGAGCAGTTCTTC. The whole variable domain, filled in from reference TRBV15 and TRBJ2-1, reads DAMVIQNPRYQVTQFGKPVTLSCSQTLNHNVMYWYQQKSSQAPKLLFHYYDKDFNNEADTPDNFQSRRPNTSFCFLDIRSPGLGDTAMYLCATSRDSPSSHNEQFFGPGTRLTVL.

This rearrangement joins TRBV6-1 to TRBJ1-2; 9 bases are shared with TRBD1. Germline CDR1 reads MNHNS; CDR2 reads SASEGT. The CDR3 totals 13 residues. V lost 3 bases to trimming and J lost 7 bases; unmatched junction nucleotides: 3. This chain's CDR3 is CASSDRDRAGYTF. CDR3 DNA: TGTGCCAGCAGTGACCGGGACAGGGCTGGCTACACCTTC.

The chain couples TRBV30 to TRBJ1-4; perhaps TRBD1 as D (5 bases). The CDR3 runs 14 residues. Germline CDR1 is GTSNPN and CDR2 is SVGIG (reference sequence). V was cut by 5 bases and J by 3 bases, with 13 bases left in between. CDR3 sequence reads: CAWAQGQANEKLFF. CDR3 nucleotides: TGTGCCTGGGCCCAGGGTCAGGCTAATGAAAAACTGTTTTTT.

V is TRBV29-1 and J is TRBJ2-7, with D tentatively TRBD2 (5 bases). V lost 3 bases and J lost 1, with 10 bases in between. The CDR3 sequence is 13 residues long. Germline lookup yields CDR1 SQVTM and CDR2 ANQGSEA. The CDR3 protein is CSVDVSGSYEQYF. The DNA of the CDR3 is TGCAGCGTTGATGTGAGCGGATCCTACGAGCAGTACTTC.

The gene calls are TRBV6-4 and TRBJ2-1; 16 bases match TRBD2. J gave up 7 bases and V 0 bases, and 0 bases lay outside the gene matches. This CDR3 is built from 16 residues. Germline-derived CDR1 and CDR2 are MRHNA and SNTAGT. CDR3 sequence: CASSDSGLAGGNEQFF. The CDR3 nucleotides read TGTGCCAGCAGTGACTCGGGACTAGCGGGAGGGAATGAGCAGTTCTTC.

This chain's CDR3 is CASSYYQPGRDNTGELFF. The CDR3 DNA follows: TGTGCCAGCAGTTACTACCAACCCGGGAGAGACAACACCGGGGAGCTGTTTTTT. V is TRBV27 and J is TRBJ2-2, with D possibly being TRBD2 (6 bases). Trimming removed 4 bases from V and 2 bases from J, with 20 bases in between. Germline CDR1 reads MNHEY; CDR2 reads SMNVEV (reference sequence). The CDR3 covers 18 residues.

The rearrangement joins TRBV5-1 to TRBJ2-7; TRBD1 matches at 10 bases. Germline lookup yields CDR1 SGHRS and CDR2 YFSETQ. The junction had 4 bases not matched to a gene; V was cut back by 0 bases and J by 4 bases. This CDR3 contains 15 residues. The CDR3 here is CASSLGQGAWYEQYF. The CDR3, as DNA: TGCGCCAGCAGCTTGGGACAGGGGGCATGGTACGAGCAGTACTTC. The whole variable domain, remainder taken from reference TRBV5-1 and TRBJ2-7, is KAGVTQTPRYLIKTRGQQVTLSCSPISGHRSVSWYQQTPGQGLQFLFEYFSETQRNKGNFPGRFSGRQFSNSRSEMNVSTLELGDSALYLCASSLGQGAWYEQYFGPGTRLTVT.

This chain links TRBV12-5 with TRBJ2-7, with TRBD1 matching 9 bases. The length of the CDR3 is 12 residues. V lost 6 bases to trimming and J lost 7 bases; unmatched junction nucleotides: 4. CDR1 and CDR2 (germline): LGHNT, FRNRAP. CDR3 nucleotide sequence: TGTGCTAGTGGCCCCGGGACAGGGGAGCAGTACTTC. This encodes CASGPGTGEQYF. The full variable domain, completed using reference TRBV12-5 and TRBJ2-7, is DARVTQTPRHKVTEMGQEVTMRCQPILGHNTVFWYRQTMMQGLELLAYFRNRAPLDDSGMPKDRFSAEMPDATLATLKIQPSEPRDSAVYFCASGPGTGEQYFGPGTRLTVT.

V and J are TRBV9 and TRBJ2-2; D unclear. The CDR3 is made up of 16 amino acids. V dropped 0 bases and J dropped 3 bases, with 12 bases sitting between them. In germline, CDR1 is SGDLS, CDR2 YYNGEE. CDR3 coding DNA: TGTGCCAGCAGCGTAGTTAACAGCCTGGACACCGGGGAGCTGTTTTTT. This sequence encodes CASSVVNSLDTGELFF.

V and J are TRBV28 and TRBJ1-1, with D possibly matching TRBD1 (6 bases). Germline lookup yields CDR1 MDHEN and CDR2 SYDVKM. There are 11 residues in the CDR3. The V end lost 4 bases, the J end lost 11 bases, and 11 bases lay between the germline ends. CDR3 DNA: TGTGCCAGCAGTTCCAGGGGCCGGGCTTTCTTT. This translates into CASSSRGRAFF. Full variable domain (remainder filled in from reference TRBV28 and TRBJ1-1): DVKVTQSSRYLVKRTGEKVFLECVQDMDHENMFWYRQDPGLGLRLIYFSYDVKMKEKGDIPEGYSVSREKKERFSLILESASTNQTSMYLCASSSRGRAFFGQGTRLTVV.